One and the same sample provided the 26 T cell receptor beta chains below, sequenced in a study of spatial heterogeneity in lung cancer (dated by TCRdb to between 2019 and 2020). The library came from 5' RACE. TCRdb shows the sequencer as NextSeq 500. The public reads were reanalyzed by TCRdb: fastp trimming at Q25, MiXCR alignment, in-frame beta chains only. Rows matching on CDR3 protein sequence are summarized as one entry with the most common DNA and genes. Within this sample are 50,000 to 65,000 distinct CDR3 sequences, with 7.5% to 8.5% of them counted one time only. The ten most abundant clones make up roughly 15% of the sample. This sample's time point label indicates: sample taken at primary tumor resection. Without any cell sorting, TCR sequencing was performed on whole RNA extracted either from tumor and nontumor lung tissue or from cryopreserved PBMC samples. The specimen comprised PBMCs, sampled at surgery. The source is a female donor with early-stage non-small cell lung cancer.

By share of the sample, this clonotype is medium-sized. CDR3 sequence reads: CASRAYTGELFF. The CDR3 bases are TGTGCCAGCAGGGCCTATACCGGGGAGCTGTTTTTT. This sequence joins TRBV12-3 or TRBV12-4 and TRBJ2-2; D is unclear. With 6 bases removed from V and 5 bases from J, the gap between germline ends came to 7 bases. The CDR3 runs to 12 residues.

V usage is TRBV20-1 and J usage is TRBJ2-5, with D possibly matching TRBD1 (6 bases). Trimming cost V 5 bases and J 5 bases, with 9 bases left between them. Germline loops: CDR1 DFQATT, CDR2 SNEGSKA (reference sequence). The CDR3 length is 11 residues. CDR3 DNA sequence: TGCAGTGCTCAGGGGCAGGAGACCCAGTACTTC. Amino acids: CSAQGQETQYF.

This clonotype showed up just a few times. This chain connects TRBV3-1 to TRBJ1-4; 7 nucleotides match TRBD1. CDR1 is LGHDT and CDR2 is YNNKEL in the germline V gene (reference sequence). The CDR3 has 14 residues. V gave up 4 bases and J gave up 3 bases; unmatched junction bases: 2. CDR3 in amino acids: CASSRGTANEKLFF. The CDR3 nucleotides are TGTGCCAGCAGCCGTGGGACAGCTAATGAAAAACTGTTTTTT. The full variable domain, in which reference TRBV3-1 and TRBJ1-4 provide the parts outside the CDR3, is DTAVSQTPKYLVTQMGNDKSIKCEQNLGHDTMYWYKQDSKKFLKIMFSYNNKELIINETVPNRFSPKSPDKAHLNLHINSLELGDSAVYFCASSRGTANEKLFFGSGTQLSVL.

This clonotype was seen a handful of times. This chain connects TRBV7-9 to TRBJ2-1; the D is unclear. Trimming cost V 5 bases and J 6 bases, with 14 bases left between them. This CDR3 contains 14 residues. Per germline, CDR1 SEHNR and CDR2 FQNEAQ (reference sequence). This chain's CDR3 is CASSRLGSGNEQFF. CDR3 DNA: TGTGCCAGCAGCCGCCTGGGGTCGGGCAATGAGCAGTTCTTC. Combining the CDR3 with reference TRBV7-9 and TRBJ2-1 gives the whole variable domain DTGVSQNPRHKITKRGQNVTFRCDPISEHNRLYWYRQTLGQGPEFLTYFQNEAQLEKSRLLSDRFSAERPKGSFSTLEIQRTEQGDSAMYLCASSRLGSGNEQFFGPGTRLTVL.

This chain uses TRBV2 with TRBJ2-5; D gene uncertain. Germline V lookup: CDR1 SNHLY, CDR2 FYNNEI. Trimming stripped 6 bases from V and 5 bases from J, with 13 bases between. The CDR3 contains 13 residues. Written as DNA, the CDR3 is TGTGCCAGCAGCCTGACAAACGGGGAGACCCAGTACTTC. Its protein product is CASSLTNGETQYF.

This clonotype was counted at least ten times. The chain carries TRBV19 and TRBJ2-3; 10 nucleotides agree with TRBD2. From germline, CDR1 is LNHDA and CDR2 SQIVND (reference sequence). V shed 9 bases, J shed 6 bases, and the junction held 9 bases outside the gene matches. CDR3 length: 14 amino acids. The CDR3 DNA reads TGTGCCAGCTCTAGCGGGGGCTCGGATGATACGCAGTATTTT. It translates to CASSSGGSDDTQYF.

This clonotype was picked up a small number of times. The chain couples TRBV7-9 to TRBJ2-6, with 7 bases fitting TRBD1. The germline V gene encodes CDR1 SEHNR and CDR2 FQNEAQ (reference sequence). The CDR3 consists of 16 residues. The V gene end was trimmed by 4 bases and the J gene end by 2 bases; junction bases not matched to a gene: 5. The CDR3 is CASSSTDRAGANVLTF. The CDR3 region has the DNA TGTGCCAGCAGCTCGACCGACAGGGCTGGGGCCAACGTCCTGACTTTC.

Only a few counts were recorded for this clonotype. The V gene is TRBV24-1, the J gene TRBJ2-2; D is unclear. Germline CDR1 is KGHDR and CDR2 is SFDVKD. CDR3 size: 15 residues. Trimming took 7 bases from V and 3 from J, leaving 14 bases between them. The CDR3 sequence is CATRGIGQDTGELFF. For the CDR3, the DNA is TGTGCCACCAGAGGGATCGGGCAAGACACCGGGGAGCTGTTTTTT.

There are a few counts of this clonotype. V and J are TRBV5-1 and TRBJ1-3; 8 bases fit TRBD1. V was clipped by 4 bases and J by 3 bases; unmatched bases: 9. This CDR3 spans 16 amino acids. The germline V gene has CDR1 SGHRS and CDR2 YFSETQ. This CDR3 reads CASSTGQGGSGNTIYF. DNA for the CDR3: TGCGCCAGCAGCACCGGACAGGGCGGTAGTGGAAACACCATATATTTT.

In nucleotides, the CDR3 is TGCAGTGCTAGAAGGCGGCTCGGCCCCATCGGCTACACCTTC. Residues: CSARRRLGPIGYTF. The chain combines TRBV20-1 with TRBJ1-2; no definite D call. The V gene's germline CDR1 is DFQATT and CDR2 SNEGSKA (reference sequence). The CDR3 covers 14 residues. With 2 bases removed from V and 8 bases from J, the gap between germline ends came to 18 bases.

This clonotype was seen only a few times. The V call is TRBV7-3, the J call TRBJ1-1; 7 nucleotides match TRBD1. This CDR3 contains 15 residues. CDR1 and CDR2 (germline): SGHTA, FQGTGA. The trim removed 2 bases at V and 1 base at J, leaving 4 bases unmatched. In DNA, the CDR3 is TGTGCCAGCAGCTTATATGGGACAGAGAACACTGAAGCTTTCTTT. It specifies CASSLYGTENTEAFF.

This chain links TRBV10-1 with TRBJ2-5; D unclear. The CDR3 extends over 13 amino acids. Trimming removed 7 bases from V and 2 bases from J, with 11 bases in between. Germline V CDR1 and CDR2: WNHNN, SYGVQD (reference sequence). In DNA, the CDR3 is TGCGCCAGCATGGACCCGTCGCAAGAGACCCAGTACTTC. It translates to CASMDPSQETQYF.

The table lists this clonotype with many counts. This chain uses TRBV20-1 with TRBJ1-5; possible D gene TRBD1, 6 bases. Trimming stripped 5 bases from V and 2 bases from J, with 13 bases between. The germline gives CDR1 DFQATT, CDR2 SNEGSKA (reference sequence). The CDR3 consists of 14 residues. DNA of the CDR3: TGCAGTGCTGTGCAGGACAGCGGCAATCAGCCCCAGCATTTT. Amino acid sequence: CSAVQDSGNQPQHF.

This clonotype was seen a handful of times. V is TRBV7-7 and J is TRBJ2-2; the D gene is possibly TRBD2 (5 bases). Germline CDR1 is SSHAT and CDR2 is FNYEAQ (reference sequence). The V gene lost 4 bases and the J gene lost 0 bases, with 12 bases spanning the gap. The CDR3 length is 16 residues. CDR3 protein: CASSSSGAPNTGELFF. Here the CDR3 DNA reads TGTGCCAGCAGCTCAAGCGGAGCCCCGAACACCGGGGAGCTGTTTTTT. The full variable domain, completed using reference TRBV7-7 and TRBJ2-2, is GAGVSQSPRYKVTKRGQDVTLRCDPISSHATLYWYQQALGQGPEFLTYFNYEAQPDKSGLPSDRFSAERPEGSISTLTIQRTEQRDSAMYRCASSSSGAPNTGELFFGEGSRLTVL.

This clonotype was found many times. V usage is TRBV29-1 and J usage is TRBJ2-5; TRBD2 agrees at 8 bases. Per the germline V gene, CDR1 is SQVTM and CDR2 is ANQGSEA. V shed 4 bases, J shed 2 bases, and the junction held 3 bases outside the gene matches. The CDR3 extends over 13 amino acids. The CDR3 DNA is TGCAGCGTTGTGCGGGAGGATCAAGAGACCCAGTACTTC. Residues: CSVVREDQETQYF. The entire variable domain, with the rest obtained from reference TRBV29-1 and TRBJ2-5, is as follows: SAVISQKPSRDICQRGTSLTIQCQVDSQVTMMFWYRQQPGQSLTLIATANQGSEATYESGFVIDKFPISRPNLTFSTLTVSNMSPEDSSIYLCSVVREDQETQYFGPGTRLLVL.

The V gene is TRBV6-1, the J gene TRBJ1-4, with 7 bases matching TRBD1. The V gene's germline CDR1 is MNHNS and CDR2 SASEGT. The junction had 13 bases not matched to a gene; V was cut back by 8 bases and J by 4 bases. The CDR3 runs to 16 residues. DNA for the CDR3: TGTGCCAGCCGAATATCAACAGGGGCCGTTAATGAAAAACTGTTTTTT. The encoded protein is CASRISTGAVNEKLFF.

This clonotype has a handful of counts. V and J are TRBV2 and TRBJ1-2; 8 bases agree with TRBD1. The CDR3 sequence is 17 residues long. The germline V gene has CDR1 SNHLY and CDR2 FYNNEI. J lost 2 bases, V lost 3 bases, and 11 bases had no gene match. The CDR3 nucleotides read TGTGCCAGCAGTGAGGAGACAGGGGCCCCATCGAACTATGGCTACACCTTC. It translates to CASSEETGAPSNYGYTF.

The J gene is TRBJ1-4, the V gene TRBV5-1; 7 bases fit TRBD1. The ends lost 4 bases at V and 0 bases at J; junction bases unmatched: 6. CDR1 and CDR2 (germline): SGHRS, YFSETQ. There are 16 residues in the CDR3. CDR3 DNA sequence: TGCGCCAGCAGCCAGATCACAGGGGCAACTAATGAAAAACTGTTTTTT. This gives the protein CASSQITGATNEKLFF.

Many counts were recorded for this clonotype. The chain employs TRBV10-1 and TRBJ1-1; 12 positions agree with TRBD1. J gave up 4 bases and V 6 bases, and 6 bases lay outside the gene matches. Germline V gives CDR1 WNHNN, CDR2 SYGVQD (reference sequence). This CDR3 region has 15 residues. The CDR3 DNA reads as TGCGCCAGCAGCCCCGGGACAGGGGGCGGCACTGAAGCTTTCTTT. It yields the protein CASSPGTGGGTEAFF.

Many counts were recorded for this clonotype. CDR3 region: CSVSRVAGVERNEQFF. CDR3 coding DNA: TGCAGCGTTTCAAGGGTAGCGGGAGTGGAAAGGAATGAGCAGTTCTTC. The rearrangement joins TRBV29-1 to TRBJ2-1; TRBD2 aligns across 9 bases. This CDR3 comprises 16 residues. V trimming: 5 bases; J trimming: 7 bases; junction bases outside the gene matches: 15. The germline CDR1 and CDR2 sequences are SQVTM and ANQGSEA.

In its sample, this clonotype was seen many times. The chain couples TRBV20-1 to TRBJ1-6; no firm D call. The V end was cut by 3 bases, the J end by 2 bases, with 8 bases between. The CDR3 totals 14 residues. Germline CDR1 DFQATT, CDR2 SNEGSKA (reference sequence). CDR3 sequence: CSASDGTYNSPLHF. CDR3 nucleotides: TGCAGTGCTAGCGATGGAACCTATAATTCACCCCTCCACTTT.

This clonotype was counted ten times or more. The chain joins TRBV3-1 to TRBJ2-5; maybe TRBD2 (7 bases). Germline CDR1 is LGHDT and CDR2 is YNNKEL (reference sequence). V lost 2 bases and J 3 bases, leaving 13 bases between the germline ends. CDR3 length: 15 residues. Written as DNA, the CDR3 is TGTGCCAGCAGCCAATTGAGCGGGGACAAAGAGACCCAGTACTTC. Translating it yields CASSQLSGDKETQYF.

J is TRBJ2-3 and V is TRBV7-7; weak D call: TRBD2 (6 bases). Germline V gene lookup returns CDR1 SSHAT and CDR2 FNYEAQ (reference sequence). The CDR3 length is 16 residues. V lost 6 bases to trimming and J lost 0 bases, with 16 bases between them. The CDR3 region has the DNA TGTGCCAGCAGTAAGACGGGCGGGGTCAGCACAGATACGCAGTATTTT. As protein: CASSKTGGVSTDTQYF.

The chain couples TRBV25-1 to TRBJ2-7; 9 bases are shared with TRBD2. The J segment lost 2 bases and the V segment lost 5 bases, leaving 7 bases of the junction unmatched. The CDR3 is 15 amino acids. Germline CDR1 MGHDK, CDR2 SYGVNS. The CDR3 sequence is CASSRTSGLAYEQYF. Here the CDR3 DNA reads TGTGCCAGCAGTCGAACTAGCGGGTTGGCCTACGAGCAGTACTTC.

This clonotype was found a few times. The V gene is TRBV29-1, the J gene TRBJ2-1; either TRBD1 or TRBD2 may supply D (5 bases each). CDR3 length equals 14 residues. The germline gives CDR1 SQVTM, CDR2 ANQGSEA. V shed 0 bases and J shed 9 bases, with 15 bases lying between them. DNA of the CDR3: TGCAGCGTTGAAGATAAGGGGCTAGCACGTGAGCAGTTCTTC. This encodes CSVEDKGLAREQFF.

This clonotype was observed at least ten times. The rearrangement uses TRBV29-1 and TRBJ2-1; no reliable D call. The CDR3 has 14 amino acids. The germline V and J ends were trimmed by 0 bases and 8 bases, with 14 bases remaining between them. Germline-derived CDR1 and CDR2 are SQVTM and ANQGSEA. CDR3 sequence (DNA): TGCAGCGTTGAAGATGGCCCCACTGCAGATGAGCAGTTCTTC. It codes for CSVEDGPTADEQFF.